This T cell receptor beta chain was found in a study of CD8 T cells in Susac syndrome. Regarding the study as a whole: The CD4+ T cell repertoires in Susac syndrome were not clonally expanded.

With respect to this clonotype: Its specificity is unknown.

Diagnostic criteria for definite or probable disease, in their recently defined form, were met by the patients with Susac syndrome. V lost 5 bases and J lost 6; bases outside the gene matches: 20. CDR3 length: 18 amino acids. The germline CDR1 and CDR2 sequences are DFQATT and SNEGSKA (reference sequence). An amount of RNA that ranged from roughly 0.45 to 1 ug was reverse transcribed with random hexamers. TCRdb independently ran MiXCR on the immunoSEQ multiplex PCR reads; one entry per CDR3 protein. The sample lists about 180,000 distinct CDR3 sequences; 94% were seen once. This chain links TRBV20-1 with TRBJ2-4; 9 positions match TRBD1. This TCR was recovered from a human donor with Susac syndrome. The material sequenced was CD4+ T cells from PBMCs. CDR3 nucleotide sequence: TGCAGTGCTCGGCCGGGACAGGGCAAGCCAGGATGGGGAAACATTCAGTACTTC. Its translation: CSARPGQGKPGWGNIQYF.